Each of the 24 T cell receptor beta chains below was sequenced from the same sample in a study of blood T cell repertoires in COVID-19. The protocol was immunoSEQ multiplex PCR, while the TCRdb copy is restricted to in-frame clones and leaves out a portion. Of about 220,000 clones in the sample, roughly 80% were seen once. Sequenced material: peripheral blood. Receptor source: a woman in her 30s who had recovered from COVID-19.

The chain has TRBV3-1 (or the pseudogene TRBV3-2) and TRBJ1-2; 12 bases fit TRBD1. J was trimmed by 7 bases and V by 1 base; bases with no gene match: 7. The germline V gene encodes CDR1 LGHDT and CDR2 YNNKEL (reference sequence). This CDR3 has 16 amino acids. The CDR3 sequence is CASSQAGTGGVSGYTF. The CDR3 DNA reads as TGTGCCAGCAGCCAAGCCGGGACAGGGGGCGTCTCTGGCTACACCTTC.

This chain joins TRBV27 and TRBJ2-1; 13 bases are a match to TRBD2. CDR3 size: 17 residues. CDR1 is MNHEY and CDR2 is SMNVEV in the germline V gene (reference sequence). The V segment lost 5 bases and the J segment 2 bases; nucleotides outside the gene matches: 6. CDR3 nucleotides: TGTGCCAGCAGTCCACTAGCGGGAGGGGCTGCCTACAATGAGCAGTTCTTC. Translated, it gives CASSPLAGGAAYNEQFF.

The chain is built from TRBV5-4 and TRBJ2-7, with 10 positions matching TRBD2. V gave up 4 bases and J gave up 3 bases; unmatched junction bases: 7. The CDR3 is 15 residues long. Germline V CDR1 and CDR2: SGHNT, YYREEE (reference sequence). CDR3: CASSRTSGVNYEQYF. The CDR3 region has the DNA TGTGCCAGCAGCCGTACTAGCGGGGTAAACTACGAGCAGTACTTC.

The chain carries TRBV13 and TRBJ2-7, with 8 nucleotides matching TRBD1. The germline V gene has CDR1 PRHDT and CDR2 FYEKMQ (reference sequence). The V segment lost 2 bases and the J segment 3 bases; nucleotides outside the gene matches: 6. This CDR3 has 15 amino acids. For the CDR3, the DNA is TGTGCCAGCAGCTTACAGGGGGCTTACTACTACGAGCAGTACTTC. Amino acids: CASSLQGAYYYEQYF.

CDR3: CASRTGAGANVLTF. The DNA for the CDR3 is TGTGCCAGCAGAACAGGGGCTGGGGCCAACGTCCTGACTTTC. This sequence joins TRBV5-6 and TRBJ2-6; 7 bases are a match to TRBD1. Germline CDR1 SGHDT, CDR2 YYEEEE. This CDR3 is 14 amino acids long. V shed 5 bases, J shed 2 bases, and the junction held 1 base outside the gene matches.

CDR3 in amino acids: CASSLRETVYEQFF. The CDR3 DNA is TGTGCCAGTAGCCTCAGGGAAACAGTGTATGAGCAGTTCTTC. V gene TRBV19 combines with J gene TRBJ2-1, with TRBD1 as a possible D gene (5 bases). The germline V gene encodes CDR1 LNHDA and CDR2 SQIVND (reference sequence). The CDR3 is 14 amino acids. V lost 6 bases and J 8 bases, leaving 17 bases between the germline ends.

This chain joins TRBV5-6 and TRBJ1-4; 10 nucleotides agree with TRBD1. V shed 6 bases and J 8 bases; nucleotides not matched to a gene: 7. The CDR3 is 14 residues long. The germline V gene has CDR1 SGHDT and CDR2 YYEEEE. CDR3 residues: CASTRQGAGEKLFF. In DNA form, the CDR3 reads TGTGCCAGCACCCGACAGGGGGCAGGGGAAAAACTGTTTTTT.

V and J are TRBV19 and TRBJ2-1; D remains ambiguous. V was clipped by 5 bases and J by 8 bases, with 13 bases between them. The CDR3 loop spans 13 amino acids. The germline CDR1 and CDR2 sequences are LNHDA and SQIVND (reference sequence). DNA of the CDR3: TGTGCCAGTAGTTTGATTCCACGGGATGAGCAGTTCTTC. Its translation is CASSLIPRDEQFF.

The rearrangement joins TRBV30 to TRBJ2-2; 13 positions match TRBD2. CDR3 size: 16 residues. V gave up 3 bases and J gave up 7 bases; unmatched junction bases: 8. CDR1 GTSNPN and CDR2 SVGIG come from the germline V gene (reference sequence). The CDR3 sequence: CAWSGTSGRAGGELFF. CDR3 nucleotides: TGTGCCTGGAGCGGCACTAGCGGGAGGGCCGGCGGGGAGCTGTTTTTT.

Only one count was recorded for this clone. The rearrangement uses TRBV5-6 and TRBJ1-5; no firm D call. Germline CDR1 and CDR2: SGHDT and YYEEEE. Trimming removed 1 base at V and 2 bases at J, with 7 bases between. The CDR3 is made up of 14 amino acids. CDR3 in amino acids: CASSLQQGNQPQHF. The CDR3 DNA is TGTGCCAGCAGCTTGCAACAAGGCAATCAGCCCCAGCATTTT.

This sequence joins TRBV9 and TRBJ1-3, with 7 positions matching TRBD1. The V gene end was trimmed by 0 bases and the J gene end by 0 bases; junction bases not matched to a gene: 9. CDR3 length equals 18 residues. Germline CDR1 SGDLS, CDR2 YYNGEE. The CDR3 sequence is CASSVVGQAESSGNTIYF. The DNA of the CDR3 is TGTGCCAGCAGCGTAGTTGGACAGGCGGAATCCTCTGGAAACACCATATATTTT.

The chain joins TRBV28 to TRBJ2-3, with 9 bases aligning to TRBD2. CDR1 is MDHEN and CDR2 is SYDVKM in the germline V gene. The CDR3 consists of 17 residues. The V and J ends lost 4 bases and 2 bases, in that order; junction bases with no gene match: 10. The chain's CDR3 is CASSSPLGGRATDTQYF. CDR3 nucleotide sequence: TGTGCCAGCAGTTCCCCACTGGGCGGGAGGGCCACAGATACGCAGTATTTT.

The chain recombines TRBV24-1 with TRBJ2-1, with D possibly matching TRBD2 (5 bases). Deletions cut 6 bases from V and 8 bases from J, with 16 bases between. The CDR3 spans 14 residues. Germline CDR1 KGHDR, CDR2 SFDVKD. CDR3 loop: CATSQPSGSDEQFF. CDR3 bases: TGTGCCACCAGTCAACCCTCGGGTAGCGATGAGCAGTTCTTC.

This clone was detected a few times. The chain combines TRBV29-1 with TRBJ1-5, with D unresolved. CDR3 length equals 16 residues. Germline CDR1 SQVTM, CDR2 ANQGSEA. Trimming shortened V by 5 bases and J by 5 bases, and 22 bases separated the two germline ends. Written as DNA, the CDR3 is TGCAGCGTTTCAGAGGGTGGAGGGTACGGAGATCAGCCCCAGCATTTT. This gives the protein CSVSEGGGYGDQPQHF.

The genes are TRBV6-5 and TRBJ2-5; 9 nucleotides align to TRBD2. The germline V gene has CDR1 MNHEY and CDR2 SVGAGI. V was pared by 2 bases and J by 6 bases, with 4 bases of the junction left unmatched. This CDR3 has 14 amino acids. The CDR3 DNA is TGTGCCAGCAGTTACACCAGCGGGAGGCAGACCCAGTACTTC. It is translated as CASSYTSGRQTQYF.

The V gene is TRBV4-2, the J gene TRBJ1-1; D remains ambiguous. Looked up from germline, CDR1 is LGHNA and CDR2 is YNFKEQ. The V gene lost 1 base and the J gene lost 2 bases, with 5 bases spanning the gap. This CDR3 is built from 13 residues. The CDR3, as DNA: TGTGCCAGCAGCCAAGTTTTAAACACTGAAGCTTTCTTT. The encoded protein is CASSQVLNTEAFF.

The CDR3 reads CATSRAGDRGRGNYGYTF. The CDR3 DNA is TGTGCCACCAGCAGAGCGGGGGACAGGGGGCGCGGAAACTATGGCTACACCTTC. The V gene is TRBV15, the J gene TRBJ1-2; 12 bases are shared with TRBD1. The CDR3 extends over 18 amino acids. Trimming at V came to 1 base and at J to 2 bases, leaving 8 bases not matched to a gene. Per germline, CDR1 LNHNV and CDR2 YYDKDF (reference sequence).

The rearrangement joins TRBV7-6 to TRBJ2-1; unclear D gene. V was shortened by 7 bases and J by 0 bases, with 16 bases between the two germline ends. Germline V gene lookup returns CDR1 SGHVS and CDR2 FNYEAQ. The CDR3 spans 16 residues. The CDR3 reads CASTVGPFGSYNEQFF. The CDR3, as DNA: TGTGCCAGCACCGTGGGCCCTTTTGGCTCCTACAATGAGCAGTTCTTC.

The gene calls are TRBV3-1 (or the pseudogene TRBV3-2) and TRBJ2-1, with D perhaps matching TRBD2 (5 bases). Trimming pared 6 bases from V and 4 bases from J, leaving 25 bases between. CDR3 length equals 18 residues. CDR1 is LGHDT and CDR2 is YNNKEL in the germline V gene (reference sequence). CDR3 nucleotides: TGTGCCAGCAGTTACCTCCTGACGGGGTTAGCGTTGTACAATGAGCAGTTCTTC. This gives the protein CASSYLLTGLALYNEQFF.

The chain combines TRBV27 with TRBJ1-4; tentative D call: TRBD1 (6 bases). V gave up 6 bases and J gave up 3 bases, with 14 bases separating them. This CDR3 region has 15 residues. CDR1 is MNHEY and CDR2 is SMNVEV in the germline V gene (reference sequence). CDR3 residues: CASRPYRAANEKLFF. The CDR3 coding sequence is TGTGCCAGCAGGCCCTACAGGGCGGCTAATGAAAAACTGTTTTTT.

The chain links TRBV5-1 to TRBJ2-5, with 10 bases aligning to TRBD2. The germline V gene has CDR1 SGHRS and CDR2 YFSETQ. Trimming at V came to 4 bases and at J to 5 bases, leaving 5 bases not matched to a gene. The CDR3 covers 14 residues. Here the CDR3 reads CASSPGGLAETQYF. Here the CDR3 DNA reads TGCGCCAGCAGCCCCGGGGGACTAGCGGAGACCCAGTACTTC.

V usage is TRBV9 and J usage is TRBJ1-1, with D tentatively TRBD1 (5 bases). Trimming took 4 bases from V and 0 from J, leaving 10 bases between them. The V gene's germline CDR1 is SGDLS and CDR2 YYNGEE. The CDR3 is 14 residues long. The DNA for the CDR3 is TGTGCCAGCAGCCCCCGGGGGGTGAACACTGAAGCTTTCTTT. It codes for CASSPRGVNTEAFF.

The V call is TRBV14, the J call TRBJ2-7, with D possibly matching TRBD2 (6 bases). The V and J ends lost 4 bases and 7 bases respectively, with 20 bases between them. The CDR3 length is 15 residues. Per the germline V gene, CDR1 is SGHDN and CDR2 is FVKESK. CDR3 sequence (DNA): TGTGCCAGCAGCCCTATTGGGACTTCCCTCGGAGAGCAGTACTTC. Residues: CASSPIGTSLGEQYF. Supplemented by reference TRBV14 and TRBJ2-7, the full variable domain reads EAGVTQFPSHSVIEKGQTVTLRCDPISGHDNLYWYRRVMGKEIKFLLHFVKESKQDESGMPNNRFLAERTGGTYSTLKVQPAELEDSGVYFCASSPIGTSLGEQYFGPGTRLTVT.

The V gene is TRBV4-1, the J gene TRBJ2-3; TRBD2 aligns across 8 bases. The trim removed 4 bases at V and 6 bases at J, leaving 12 bases unmatched. The CDR3 totals 16 residues. CDR1 and CDR2 from the germline V gene are MGHRA and YSYEKL. The CDR3 protein is CASSPTLAGLPDTQYF. The CDR3 DNA follows: TGCGCCAGCAGCCCTACCTTAGCGGGACTCCCGGATACGCAGTATTTT.